Listed below are T cell receptor beta chains from one sample, sequenced in a study of CD8 T cells in Susac syndrome. In TCRdb, the immunoSEQ multiplex PCR reads were re-called with MiXCR into one record per CDR3 protein. The sample yields 180,000 or so distinct CDR3 sequences, more than 90% seen once. Sequenced sample: CD4+ T cells from PBMCs. The source is a human donor with multiple sclerosis. Each CDR3 is given with its conserved first and last residue. D genes are given only for firm matches. Size is omitted from some rows. Given values are once, few, many or a class for expanded clones.

v_gene	abundance	d_gene	j_gene	len	CDR3aa	CDR3nt
TRBV20-1	NA	NA	TRBJ2-3	11	CSARDPDTQYF	TGCAGTGCTAGAGATCCAGATACGCAGTATTTT
TRBV15	NA	NA	TRBJ2-4	18	CATSRDTLGSLAKNIQYF	TGTGCCACCAGCAGAGATACCCTGGGCAGCCTAGCCAAAAACATTCAGTACTTC
TRBV29-1	NA	NA	TRBJ2-6	15	CSVPSDGSGANVLTF	TGCAGCGTTCCCAGCGACGGCTCTGGGGCCAACGTCCTGACTTTC
TRBV7-8	NA	NA	TRBJ2-7	13	CASSLRRDGEQYF	TGTGCCAGCAGCTTAAGGAGGGATGGGGAGCAGTACTTC
TRBV29-1	NA	TRBD1	TRBJ2-2	13	CSFRTGGIGELFF	TGCAGCTTTCGGACAGGGGGAATCGGGGAGCTGTTTTTT
TRBV10-3	NA	TRBD2	TRBJ2-3	15	CAIRPNSGGTDTQYF	TGTGCCATCCGTCCTAATAGCGGGGGCACAGATACGCAGTATTTT
TRBV30	once	NA	TRBJ1-2	13	CAWSGRANYGYTF	TGTGCCTGGAGTGGCAGAGCTAACTATGGCTACACCTTC
TRBV20-1	NA	TRBD2	TRBJ2-1	15	CSARPLASGKNEQFF	TGCAGTGCTAGGCCACTAGCGTCGGGTAAGAATGAGCAGTTCTTC
TRBV29-1	NA	NA	TRBJ2-6	14	CSVDQGSGANVLTF	TGCAGCGTTGATCAAGGCTCCGGGGCCAACGTCCTGACTTTC
TRBV6-5	NA	TRBD1	TRBJ1-2	15	CASSYSQRTGYGYTF	TGTGCCAGCAGTTACTCCCAGCGGACAGGGTATGGCTACACCTTC
TRBV29-1	NA	NA	TRBJ2-1	14	CSVGRGSSYNEQFF	TGCAGCGTTGGGAGGGGAAGCTCCTACAATGAGCAGTTCTTC
TRBV20-1	NA	NA	TRBJ2-3	14	CSASKGGVTDTQYF	TGCAGTGCCTCGAAGGGGGGGGTTACAGATACGCAGTATTTT
TRBV4-1	NA	TRBD1	TRBJ1-5	16	CASSQGDRGSGQPQHF	TGCGCCAGCAGCCAAGGGGACAGGGGTTCGGGGCAGCCCCAGCATTTT
TRBV9	once	NA	TRBJ2-1	14	CASSVVLGVSEQFF	TGTGCCAGCAGCGTAGTCCTGGGCGTAAGCGAGCAGTTCTTC
TRBV12-3/TRBV12-4	NA	NA	TRBJ2-7	18	CASSLTPPGQDYSYEQYF	TGTGCCAGCAGTTTAACCCCCCCCGGACAGGACTACTCCTACGAGCAGTACTTC
TRBV19	NA	NA	TRBJ1-1	14	CASRATGRNTEAFF	TGTGCCAGTAGAGCTACAGGGAGGAACACTGAAGCTTTCTTT
TRBV28	NA	NA	TRBJ1-2	13	CASSPTGIYGYTF	TGTGCCAGCAGTCCAACAGGGATCTACGGCTACACCTTC
TRBV7-8	NA	NA	TRBJ1-1	11	CASPGQTEAFF	TGTGCCAGCCCGGGGCAGACTGAAGCTTTCTTT
TRBV20-1	NA	NA	TRBJ2-3	13	CSAPGESTDTQYF	TGCAGCGCACCGGGGGAGAGCACAGATACGCAGTATTTT
TRBV29-1	NA	NA	TRBJ1-2	13	CSVAKGVDYGYTF	TGCAGCGTTGCCAAAGGGGTAGACTATGGCTACACCTTC
TRBV19	NA	NA	TRBJ1-2	14	CASSVTGERGGYTF	TGTGCCAGTAGTGTTACAGGTGAACGAGGTGGCTACACCTTC
TRBV29-1	NA	NA	TRBJ1-5	14	CSVQGTGGDQPQHF	TGCAGCGTTCAGGGTACAGGAGGGGATCAGCCCCAGCATTTT
TRBV27	NA	NA	TRBJ1-3	16	CASSLQWGSSGNTIYF	TGTGCCAGCAGTTTACAGTGGGGGAGCTCTGGAAACACCATATATTTT
TRBV20-1	NA	TRBD2	TRBJ2-1	14	CSAALAGGERNRFF	TGCAGTGCTGCTCTAGCGGGGGGGGAGCGTAATCGGTTCTTC
TRBV30	NA	TRBD2	TRBJ2-5	15	CAWSPALAGQETQYF	TGTGCCTGGAGTCCCGCTCTAGCGGGCCAAGAGACCCAGTACTTC
TRBV3-1	NA	NA	TRBJ1-6	14	CASSQGGVGSPLHF	TGTGCCAGCAGCCAGGGGGGGGTAGGTTCACCCCTCCACTTT
TRBV27	NA	TRBD1	TRBJ1-5	15	CASSPTGVRWQPQHF	TGTGCCAGCAGCCCCACAGGGGTGCGTTGGCAGCCCCAGCATTTT
TRBV29-1	NA	NA	TRBJ1-2	11	CSVELLYGYTF	TGCAGCGTCGAACTCCTCTATGGCTACACCTTC
TRBV18	NA	NA	TRBJ2-1	15	CASSPLAGHYNEQFF	TGTGCCAGCTCACCACTGGCGGGGCACTACAATGAGCAGTTCTTC
TRBV30	NA	NA	TRBJ2-3	15	CAWSVGGRSTDTQYF	TGTGCCTGGAGTGTAGGGGGGCGAAGCACAGATACGCAGTATTTT
TRBV27	NA	TRBD1	TRBJ1-2	14	CASGGQGAGYGYTF	TGTGCCAGCGGCGGACAGGGGGCAGGGTATGGCTACACCTTC
TRBV7-9	NA	NA	TRBJ2-7	16	CASSLALRGTQHEQYF	TGTGCCAGCAGCTTAGCGTTGCGTGGGACTCAACACGAGCAGTACTTC
TRBV6-6	once	NA	TRBJ2-1	14	CASSLTAGYNEQFF	TGTGCCAGCAGTTTGACAGCGGGCTACAATGAGCAGTTCTTC
TRBV14	NA	NA	TRBJ1-1	14	CASSQDGRPHQAFF	TGTGCCAGCAGCCAAGATGGGAGGCCCCACCAAGCTTTCTTT
TRBV20-1	NA	NA	TRBJ1-2	12	CSAREGGYGYTF	TGCAGTGCTAGGGAGGGGGGCTATGGCTACACCTTC